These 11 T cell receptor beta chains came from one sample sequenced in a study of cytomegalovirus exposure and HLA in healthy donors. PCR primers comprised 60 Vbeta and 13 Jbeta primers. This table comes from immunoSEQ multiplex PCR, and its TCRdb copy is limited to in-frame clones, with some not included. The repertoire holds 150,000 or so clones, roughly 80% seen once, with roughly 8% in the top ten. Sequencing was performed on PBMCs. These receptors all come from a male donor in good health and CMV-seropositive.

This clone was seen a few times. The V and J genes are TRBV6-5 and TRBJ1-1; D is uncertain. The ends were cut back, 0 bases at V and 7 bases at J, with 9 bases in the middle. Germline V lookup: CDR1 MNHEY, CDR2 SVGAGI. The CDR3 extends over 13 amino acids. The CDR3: CASSYSTGFEAFF. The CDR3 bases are TGTGCCAGCAGTTACTCGACCGGGTTTGAAGCTTTCTTT.

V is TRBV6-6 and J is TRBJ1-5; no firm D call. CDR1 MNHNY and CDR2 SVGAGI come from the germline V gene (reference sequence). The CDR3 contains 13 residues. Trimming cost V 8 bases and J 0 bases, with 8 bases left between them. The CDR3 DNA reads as TGTGCCAGCTGCGGACTTAGCAATCAGCCCCAGCATTTT. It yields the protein CASCGLSNQPQHF.

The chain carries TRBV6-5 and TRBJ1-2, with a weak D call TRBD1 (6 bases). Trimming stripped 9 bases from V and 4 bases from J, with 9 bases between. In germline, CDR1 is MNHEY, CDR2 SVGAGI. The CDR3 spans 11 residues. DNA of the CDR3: TGTGCCAGTAGGACAGTCTATGGCTACACCTTC. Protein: CASRTVYGYTF.

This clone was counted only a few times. CDR3 DNA sequence: TGTGCCAGCAGCCTTGGACTAGCACGCGAGGAGCAGTTCTTC. This codes for CASSLGLAREEQFF. The chain carries TRBV7-2 and TRBJ2-1; 8 bases match TRBD2. Germline loops: CDR1 SGHTA, CDR2 FQGNSA. CDR3 length equals 14 residues. Trimming removed 5 bases from V and 10 bases from J; junction bases left unmatched: 10. The full variable domain, its missing parts supplied by reference TRBV7-2 and TRBJ2-1, is GAGVSQSPSNKVTEKGKDVELRCDPISGHTALYWYRQSLGQGLEFLIYFQGNSAPDKSGLPSDRFSAERTGGSVSTLTIQRTQQEDSAVYLCASSLGLAREEQFFGPGTRLTVL.

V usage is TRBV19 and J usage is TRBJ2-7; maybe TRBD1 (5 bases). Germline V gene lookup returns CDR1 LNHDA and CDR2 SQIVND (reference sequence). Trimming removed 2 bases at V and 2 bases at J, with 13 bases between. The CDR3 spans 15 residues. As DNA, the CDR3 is TGTGCCAGTAGTATACGGCAGGCAGGGACCTACGAGCAGTACTTC. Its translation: CASSIRQAGTYEQYF.

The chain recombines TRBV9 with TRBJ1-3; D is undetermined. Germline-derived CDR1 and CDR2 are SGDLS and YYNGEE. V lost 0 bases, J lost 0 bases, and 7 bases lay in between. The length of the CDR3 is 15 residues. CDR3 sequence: CASSVGAVSGNTIYF. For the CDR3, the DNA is TGTGCCAGCAGCGTAGGGGCAGTCTCTGGAAACACCATATATTTT.

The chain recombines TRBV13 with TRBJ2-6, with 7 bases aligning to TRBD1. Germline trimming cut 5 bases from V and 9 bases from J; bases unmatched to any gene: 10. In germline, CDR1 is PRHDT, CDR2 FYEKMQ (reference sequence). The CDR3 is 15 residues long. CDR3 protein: CASSPGQLVDNVLTF. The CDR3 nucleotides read TGTGCCAGCAGCCCGGGACAGCTCGTGGACAACGTCCTGACTTTC.

CDR3 nucleotides: TGTGCCAGCAGCCAAGATGGCCTCCTGGTTGGCTACACCTTC. It encodes CASSQDGLLVGYTF. The gene calls are TRBV14 and TRBJ1-2; D unresolved. The CDR3 has 14 amino acids. The germline gives CDR1 SGHDN, CDR2 FVKESK. Trimming took off 0 bases at V and 7 bases at J, with 12 bases between the two ends.

The CDR3 region has the DNA TGTGCCAGTAGTATAGGATTTGCTCCTACCTACGAGCAGTACTTC. Translation gives CASSIGFAPTYEQYF. The V call is TRBV19, the J call TRBJ2-7; D is uncertain. The germline V gene encodes CDR1 LNHDA and CDR2 SQIVND (reference sequence). The CDR3 covers 15 residues. Deletions cut 1 base from V and 2 bases from J, with 12 bases between.

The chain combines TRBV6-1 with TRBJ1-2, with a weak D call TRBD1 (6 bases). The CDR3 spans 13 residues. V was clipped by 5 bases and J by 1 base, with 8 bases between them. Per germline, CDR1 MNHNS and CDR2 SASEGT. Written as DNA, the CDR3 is TGTGCCAGCAGTACAGGGAATAACTATGGCTACACCTTC. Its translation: CASSTGNNYGYTF.

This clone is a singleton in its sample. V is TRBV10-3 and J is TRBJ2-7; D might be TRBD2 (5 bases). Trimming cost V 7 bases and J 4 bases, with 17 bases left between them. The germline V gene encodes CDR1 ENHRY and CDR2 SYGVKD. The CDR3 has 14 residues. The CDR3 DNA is TGTGCCATCACCCCCGGCGGGTCGAATTACGAGCAGTACTTC. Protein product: CAITPGGSNYEQYF.